This record looks at one T cell receptor (beta chain) sequence and its context. This entry is derived from a study of cytomegalovirus exposure and HLA in healthy donors. The study ran its PCR with 60 Vbeta and 13 Jbeta primers. Clones were read by immunoSEQ multiplex PCR, and TCRdb kept only the in-frame ones, dropping some. The ten top clones account for less than 3.5%, within a sample of roughly 140,000 clones. Germline lookup yields CDR1 SGHNT and CDR2 YYREEE (reference sequence). Unmatched junction bases numbered 12, after V lost 4 bases and J lost 11 bases. CDR3 length equals 14 residues. The sample comprised PBMCs. The sequence derives from a man aged 35-49 years in good health and CMV-seronegative. The chain links TRBV5-4 to TRBJ1-1; TRBD1 aligns across 9 bases. CDR3 residues: CASSINRGPVFAFF. Written as DNA, the CDR3 is TGTGCCAGCAGCATAAACAGGGGGCCCGTATTTGCTTTCTTT.